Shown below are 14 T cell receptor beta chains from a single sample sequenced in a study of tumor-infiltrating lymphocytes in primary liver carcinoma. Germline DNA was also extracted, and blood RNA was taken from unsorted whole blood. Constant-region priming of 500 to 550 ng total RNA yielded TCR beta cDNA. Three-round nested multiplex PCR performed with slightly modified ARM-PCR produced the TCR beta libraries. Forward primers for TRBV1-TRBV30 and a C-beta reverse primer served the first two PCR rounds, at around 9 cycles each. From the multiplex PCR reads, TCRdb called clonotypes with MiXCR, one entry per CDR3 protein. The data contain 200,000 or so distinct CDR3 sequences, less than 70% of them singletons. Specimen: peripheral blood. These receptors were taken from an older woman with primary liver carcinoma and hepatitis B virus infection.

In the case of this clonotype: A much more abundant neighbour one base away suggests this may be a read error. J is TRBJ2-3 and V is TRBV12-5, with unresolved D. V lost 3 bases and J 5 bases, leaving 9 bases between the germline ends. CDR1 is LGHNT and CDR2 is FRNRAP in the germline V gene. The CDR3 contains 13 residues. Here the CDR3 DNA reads TGTGCTAGTGGTTTTTACGGCATAGATACGCAGTATTTT. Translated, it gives CASGFYGIDTQYF. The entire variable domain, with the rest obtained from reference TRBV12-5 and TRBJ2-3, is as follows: DARVTQTPRHKVTEMGQEVTMRCQPILGHNTVFWYRQTMMQGLELLAYFRNRAPLDDSGMPKDRFSAEMPDATLATLKIQPSEPRDSAVYFCASGFYGIDTQYFGPGTRLTVL.

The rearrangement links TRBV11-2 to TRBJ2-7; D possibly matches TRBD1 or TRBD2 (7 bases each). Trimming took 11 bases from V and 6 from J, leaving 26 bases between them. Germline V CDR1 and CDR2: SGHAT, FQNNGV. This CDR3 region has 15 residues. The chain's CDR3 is CADSRRTGGSGEQYF. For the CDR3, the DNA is TGTGCCGACAGCAGAAGGACAGGCGGGAGTGGCGAGCAGTACTTC. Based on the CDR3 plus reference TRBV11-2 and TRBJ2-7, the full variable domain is EAGVAQSPRYKIIEKRQSVAFWCNPISGHATLYWYQQILGQGPKLLIQFQNNGVVDDSQLPKDRFSAERLKGVDSTLKIQPAKLEDSAVYLCADSRRTGGSGEQYFGPGTRLTVT.

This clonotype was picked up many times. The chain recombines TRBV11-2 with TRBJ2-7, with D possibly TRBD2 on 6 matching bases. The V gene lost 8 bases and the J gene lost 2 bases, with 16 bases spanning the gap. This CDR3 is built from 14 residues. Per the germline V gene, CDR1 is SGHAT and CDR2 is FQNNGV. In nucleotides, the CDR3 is TGTGCCAGCGCACAAGGGACTGACACCTACGAGCAGTACTTC. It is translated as CASAQGTDTYEQYF.

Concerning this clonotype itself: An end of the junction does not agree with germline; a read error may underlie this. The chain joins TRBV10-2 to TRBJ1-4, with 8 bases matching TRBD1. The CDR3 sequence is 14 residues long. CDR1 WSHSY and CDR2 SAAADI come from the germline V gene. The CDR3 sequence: CASRDRTGSEKLLF. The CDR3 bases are TGCGCCAGCCGCGACCGGACAGGGAGTGAAAAACTGCTTTTT.

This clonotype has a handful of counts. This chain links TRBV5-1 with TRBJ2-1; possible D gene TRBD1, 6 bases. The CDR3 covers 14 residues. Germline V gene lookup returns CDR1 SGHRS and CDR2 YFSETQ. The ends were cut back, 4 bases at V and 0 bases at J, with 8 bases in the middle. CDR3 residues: CASSIGGSYNEQFF. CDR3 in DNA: TGCGCCAGCAGCATAGGGGGCTCCTACAATGAGCAGTTCTTC. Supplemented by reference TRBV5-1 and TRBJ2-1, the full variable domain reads KAGVTQTPRYLIKTRGQQVTLSCSPISGHRSVSWYQQTPGQGLQFLFEYFSETQRNKGNFPGRFSGRQFSNSRSEMNVSTLELGDSALYLCASSIGGSYNEQFFGPGTRLTVL.

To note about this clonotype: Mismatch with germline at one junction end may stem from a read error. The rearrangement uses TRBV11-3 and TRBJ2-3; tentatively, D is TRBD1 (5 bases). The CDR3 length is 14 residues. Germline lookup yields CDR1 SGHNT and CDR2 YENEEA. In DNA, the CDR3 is TGTGCCAGCAGCCTAGACCCAGGGATAGATACGCAATATTTT. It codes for CASSLDPGIDTQYF.

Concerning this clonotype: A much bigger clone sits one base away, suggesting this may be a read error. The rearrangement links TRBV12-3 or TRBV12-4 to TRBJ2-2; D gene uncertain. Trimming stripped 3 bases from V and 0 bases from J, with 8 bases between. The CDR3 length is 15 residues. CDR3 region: CASSLYWTNTGELFF. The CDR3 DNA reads TGTGCCAGCAGTTTGTACTGGACGAACACCGGGGAGCTGTTTTTT.

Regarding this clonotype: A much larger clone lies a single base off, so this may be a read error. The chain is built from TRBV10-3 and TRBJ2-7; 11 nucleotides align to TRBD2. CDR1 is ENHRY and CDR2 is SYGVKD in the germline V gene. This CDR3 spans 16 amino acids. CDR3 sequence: CAISDPGTSGNYKQYF. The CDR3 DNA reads TGTGCCATCAGTGATCCTGGGACTAGCGGAAACTACAAGCAGTACTTC.

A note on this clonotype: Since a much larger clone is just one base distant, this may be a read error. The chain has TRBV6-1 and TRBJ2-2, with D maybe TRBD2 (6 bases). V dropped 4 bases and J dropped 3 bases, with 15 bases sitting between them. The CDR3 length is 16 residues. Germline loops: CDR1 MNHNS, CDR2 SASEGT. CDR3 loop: CASSVGASADTGELFF. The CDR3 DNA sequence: TGTGCCAGCAGTGTAGGGGCTAGCGCTGACACCGGGGAGCTGTTTTTT.

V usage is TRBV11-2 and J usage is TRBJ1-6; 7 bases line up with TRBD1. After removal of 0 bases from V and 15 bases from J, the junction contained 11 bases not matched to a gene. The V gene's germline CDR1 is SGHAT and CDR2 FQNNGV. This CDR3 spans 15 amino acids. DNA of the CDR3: TGTGCCAGCAGCTTAGAGTCGGGACAGAATTCATTCCTCCACTTT. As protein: CASSLESGQNSFLHF. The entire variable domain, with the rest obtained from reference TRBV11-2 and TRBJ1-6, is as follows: EAGVAQSPRYKIIEKRQSVAFWCNPISGHATLYWYQQILGQGPKLLIQFQNNGVVDDSQLPKDRFSAERLKGVDSTLKIQPAKLEDSAVYLCASSLESGQNSFLHFGNGTRLTVT.

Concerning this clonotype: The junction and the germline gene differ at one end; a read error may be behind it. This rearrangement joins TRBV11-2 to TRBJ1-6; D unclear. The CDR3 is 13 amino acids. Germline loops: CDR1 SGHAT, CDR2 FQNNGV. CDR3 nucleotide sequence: TGTGCCAGGAGCTTAGATCCGGTCTCACCCCTCCACTTT. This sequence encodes CARSLDPVSPLHF.

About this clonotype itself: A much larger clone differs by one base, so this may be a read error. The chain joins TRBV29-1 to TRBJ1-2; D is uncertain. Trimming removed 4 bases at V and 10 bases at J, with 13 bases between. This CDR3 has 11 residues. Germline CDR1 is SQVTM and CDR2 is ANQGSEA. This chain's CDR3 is CSVGAGDDYTF. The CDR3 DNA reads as TGCAGCGTTGGGGCAGGAGATGACTACACCTTC.

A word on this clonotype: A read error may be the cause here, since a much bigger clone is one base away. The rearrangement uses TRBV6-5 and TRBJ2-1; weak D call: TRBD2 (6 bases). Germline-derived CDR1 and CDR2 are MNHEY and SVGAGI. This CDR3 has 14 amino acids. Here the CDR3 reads CASSPGVLYNELFF. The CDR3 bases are TGTGCCAGCAGCCCGGGAGTCCTCTACAATGAGCTGTTCTTC.

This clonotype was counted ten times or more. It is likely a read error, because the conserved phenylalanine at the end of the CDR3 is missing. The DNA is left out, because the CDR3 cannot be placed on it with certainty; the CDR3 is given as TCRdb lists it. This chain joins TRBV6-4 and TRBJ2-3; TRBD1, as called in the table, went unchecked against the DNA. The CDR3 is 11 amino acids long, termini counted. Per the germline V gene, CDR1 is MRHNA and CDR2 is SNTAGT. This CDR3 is CASSDTGAGPL.